This T cell receptor beta chain emerged from a study of T cells after yellow fever vaccination. This clonotype was counted ten times or more. Germline CDR1 SGDLS, CDR2 YYNGEE. Trimming removed 0 bases from V and 6 bases from J, with 17 bases in between. The CDR3 totals 16 residues. TCRdb re-called the 5' RACE reads with MiXCR, one entry per CDR3 protein. The sample yields under 250,000 distinct CDR3 sequences, 6.9% seen once. The rearrangement uses TRBV9 and TRBJ2-3; weak D call: TRBD1 (5 bases). The TCR originated in a man aged 30 to 45 who received the YFV17D yellow fever vaccine. Sample: CD4+ T cells sorted from PBMCs, taken 15 days after the yellow fever booster vaccination. The CDR3 loop reads CASSVAGSQWGDTQYF. CDR3 nucleotides: TGTGCCAGCAGCGTAGCCGGATCGCAGTGGGGCGATACGCAGTATTTT. The full variable domain, rest sourced from reference TRBV9 and TRBJ2-3, is DSGVTQTPKHLITATGQRVTLRCSPRSGDLSVYWYQQSLDQGLQFLIQYYNGEERAKGNILERFSAQQFPDLHSELNLSSLELGDSALYFCASSVAGSQWGDTQYFGPGTRLTVL.